Listed below are T cell receptor beta chains from one sample, sequenced in a study of blood T cell repertoires in COVID-19. Clones were read by immunoSEQ multiplex PCR, and TCRdb kept only the in-frame ones, dropping some. The data contain 180,000 or so clones, 70% to 90% of them singletons. The sample comprised peripheral blood. These receptors were obtained from a person between 65 and 80 years old with COVID-19, enrolled during active disease. Each CDR3 is given with its conserved first and last residue. D genes are given only for firm matches. Some rows mark clone size as missing; the rest say once, few, many or name a class of expanded clone.

V gene	clone size	J gene	D gene	CDR3 protein	CDR3 DNA
TRBV6-4	NA	TRBJ1-6	TRBD1	CASSPGGNSPLHF	TGTGCCAGCAGTCCAGGGGGTAATTCACCCCTCCACTTT
TRBV13	NA	TRBJ2-7	TRBD1	CASSPRQGADYEQYF	TGTGCCAGCAGTCCCCGACAGGGGGCGGACTACGAGCAGTACTTC
TRBV3-1/TRBV3-2	NA	TRBJ2-2	TRBD2	CASSQALAGGTGELFF	TGTGCCAGCAGCCAAGCTCTAGCGGGGGGTACCGGGGAGCTGTTTTTT
TRBV28	NA	TRBJ2-5	NA	CASSKERRGETQYF	TGTGCCAGCAGCAAGGAGCGGAGAGGGGAGACCCAGTACTTC
TRBV23-1	NA	TRBJ1-5	TRBD1	CASSQSFRDRGGRQPQHF	TGCGCCAGCAGTCAATCATTCCGGGACAGGGGCGGGAGGCAGCCCCAGCATTTT
TRBV9	NA	TRBJ1-2	NA	CASSVGGGGGWRRDGYTF	TGTGCCAGCAGCGTCGGGGGCGGGGGCGGATGGAGACGGGATGGCTACACCTTC
TRBV5-1	NA	TRBJ1-4	TRBD1	CASSLVGTGNEKLFF	TGCGCCAGCAGCTTGGTAGGGACAGGGAATGAAAAACTGTTTTTT
TRBV5-4	NA	TRBJ2-7	TRBD2	CASSLGRGLLAYEQYF	TGTGCCAGCAGCTTGGGTCGGGGACTATTAGCCTACGAGCAGTACTTC
TRBV4-1	NA	TRBJ1-3	NA	CASSQTSGPVGGNTIYF	TGCGCCAGCAGCCAAACTTCAGGGCCCGTTGGAGGAAACACCATATATTTT
TRBV29-1	NA	TRBJ1-1	NA	CSVAQGSLRTEAFF	TGCAGCGTAGCCCAGGGTTCTCTACGAACTGAAGCTTTCTTT
TRBV4-1	once	TRBJ2-2	NA	CASSQKFPGTANTGELFF	TGCGCCAGCAGCCAAAAATTTCCCGGGACTGCGAACACCGGGGAGCTGTTTTTT
TRBV11-2	NA	TRBJ2-7	TRBD1	CASSLAGQRSQWEQYF	TGTGCCAGCAGCTTAGCGGGACAGCGCTCCCAGTGGGAGCAGTACTTC
TRBV25-1	NA	TRBJ2-5	NA	CASSERQETQYF	TGTGCCAGCAGTGAACGCCAAGAGACCCAGTACTTC
TRBV27	few	TRBJ1-2	NA	CASLGSYGYTF	TGTGCCAGTCTAGGTTCCTATGGCTACACCTTC
TRBV6-5	NA	TRBJ1-6	TRBD1	CASRGQGINSPLHF	TGTGCCAGCAGGGGACAGGGTATTAATTCACCCCTCCACTTT
TRBV5-6	NA	TRBJ1-6	NA	CASSFGLSRDSPLHF	TGTGCCAGCAGCTTTGGACTTTCACGGGATTCACCCCTCCACTTT
TRBV19	NA	TRBJ2-1	TRBD2	CASRGLAGSAYNEQFF	TGTGCCAGTAGAGGACTAGCGGGGTCCGCCTACAATGAGCAGTTCTTC
TRBV2	NA	TRBJ2-5	NA	CASSEDRYQETQYF	TGTGCCAGCAGTGAAGATAGATACCAAGAGACCCAGTACTTC
TRBV10-3	few	TRBJ1-2	NA	CAIKREGGIGGYTF	TGTGCCATCAAGCGGGAGGGAGGGATTGGTGGCTACACCTTC
TRBV2	NA	TRBJ2-7	TRBD2	CASRRGRGTNFSYEQYF	TGTGCCAGCAGGCGGGGCCGCGGGACTAACTTCTCCTACGAGCAGTACTTC
TRBV19	few	TRBJ1-5	NA	CASTAQAGARVNQPQHF	TGTGCCAGTACCGCGCAGGCGGGGGCGAGGGTCAATCAGCCCCAGCATTTT
TRBV5-1	NA	TRBJ2-7	TRBD1	CASGTGAYEQYF	TGCGCCAGCGGGACAGGGGCCTACGAGCAGTACTTC
TRBV28	NA	TRBJ1-1	NA	CASSLLGSEAFF	TGTGCCAGCAGTCTCCTAGGTTCTGAAGCTTTCTTT
TRBV20-1	NA	TRBJ2-7	TRBD2	CSASRVPRGGHEQYF	TGCAGTGCTAGTCGGGTACCGCGGGGAGGGCACGAGCAGTACTTC
TRBV2	NA	TRBJ1-2	NA	CASLKNGQSPRFDYGYTF	TGTGCCAGCCTAAAAAACGGACAATCACCCAGATTCGACTATGGCTACACCTTC
TRBV7-2	NA	TRBJ1-5	NA	CASSSIQGNLQPQHF	TGTGCCAGCAGCTCTATACAGGGAAATCTTCAGCCCCAGCATTTT
TRBV7-2	NA	TRBJ2-3	TRBD2	CASSLVRGGASTDTQYF	TGTGCCAGCAGCTTAGTTCGCGGGGGGGCTAGCACAGATACGCAGTATTTT
TRBV5-1	NA	TRBJ2-3	NA	CASSFGLETDTQYF	TGCGCCAGCAGCTTCGGACTGGAAACAGATACGCAGTATTTT
TRBV14	NA	TRBJ1-1	TRBD1	CASSQRRGTETYLRAEAFF	TGTGCCAGCAGCCAGCGCCGAGGGACAGAGACCTACTTGAGGGCTGAAGCTTTCTTT
TRBV7-9	NA	TRBJ1-3	NA	CASSPNSSGNTIYF	TGTGCCAGCAGCCCCAACAGTTCTGGAAACACCATATATTTT
TRBV6-2/TRBV6-3	NA	TRBJ2-5	TRBD2	CASSSSGTQETQYF	TGTGCCAGCAGTTCTAGCGGGACCCAAGAGACCCAGTACTTC
TRBV5-1	few	TRBJ2-7	TRBD2	CASSNRNSGVYEQYF	TGCGCCAGCAGCAACCGGAATAGCGGGGTTTACGAGCAGTACTTC
TRBV10-3	NA	TRBJ2-1	TRBD2	CAISGGGGLNEQFF	TGTGCCATCAGTGGTGGGGGAGGGCTCAATGAGCAGTTCTTC